The T cell receptor beta chain under discussion was sequenced for a study of blood T cell repertoires in COVID-19. The overall study: The study drew acute and convalescent COVID-19 samples from the United States, Italy and Spain. T cells, B-cell-depleted T cells, or PBMCs provided the cDNA or gDNA that served as material.

Profiled with immunoSEQ multiplex PCR; TCRdb holds only in-frame clones, not every one. The sample has roughly 140,000 clones; approximately 90% are singletons. V was trimmed by 1 base and J by 0 bases, leaving 10 bases between them. Germline CDR1 reads LGHDT; CDR2 reads YNNKEL (reference sequence). This CDR3 has 15 residues. The chain joins TRBV3-1 (or the pseudogene TRBV3-2) to TRBJ2-7; D might be TRBD2 (5 bases). The receptor was isolated from a woman aged 40-49 years with acute or convalescent COVID-19. What was sequenced was peripheral blood. The CDR3 DNA follows: TGTGCCAGCAGCCAAGTCAGTGGGAGCTCCTACGAGCAGTACTTC. Protein product: CASSQVSGSSYEQYF.